This T cell receptor (beta chain) was documented in a study of vaccination effects on CD4 cells after COVID-19. Looking at the study overall: Samples collected post-vaccine were obtained a median of 72 days after the second dose. Study-level points and caveats: The study found that only 1 of 255 vaccine-induced clones from healthy vaccinees cross-reacted with common cold coronaviruses.

Note on this clone: As yet, its antigen is unknown.

The CDR3 has 13 residues. Germline loops: CDR1 SEHNR, CDR2 FQNEAQ (reference sequence). V shed 8 bases and J shed 5 bases, with 15 bases lying between them. Before sequencing took place, the ViraFEST assay used viral peptide pools to expand antigen-specific CD4+ T cells. Scientists isolated CD4+ T cells after a roughly ten-day culture period ended. Everyone in the study got two shots of either the BNT162b2 or mRNA-1273 vaccine. Half-medium replacement with IL-2 medium occurred on days 3 and 7. Sequencing was performed with immunoSEQ multiplex PCR; in TCRdb, only in-frame clones are kept and a portion is missing. There are 25,000 to 30,000 clones in the sample; approximately 71% occur only once, and roughly 9% lies in the top ten.

The sequence came from a human donor who received a COVID-19 vaccine. This sequence joins TRBV7-9 and TRBJ2-5; a possible D gene is TRBD1 (5 bases). The material was CD4+ T cells from PBMCs cultured with HCoV-NL63 spike peptides, obtained after COVID-19 vaccination. DNA for the CDR3: TGTGCCAGCCGCAAGGGGCGCGGCGAGACCCAGTACTTC. Translation gives CASRKGRGETQYF. The full variable domain, with the rest looked up from reference TRBV7-9 and TRBJ2-5, is DTGVSQNPRHKITKRGQNVTFRCDPISEHNRLYWYRQTLGQGPEFLTYFQNEAQLEKSRLLSDRFSAERPKGSFSTLEIQRTEQGDSAMYLCASRKGRGETQYFGPGTRLLVL.